The 6 T cell receptor beta chains below come from one sample, sequenced in a study of long-term antiretroviral therapy in people with HIV. Version v3.0 of the immunoSEQ assay was performed at survey level. Measured with immunoSEQ multiplex PCR; TCRdb has only the in-frame clones, and not every one. The profile shows 9,500 to 15,000 clones, around 76% of them singletons. Source: unsorted PBMCs, taken 8.2 years after starting antiretroviral therapy. Receptors originate from a man in his forties or fifties with HIV.

This chain connects TRBV13 to TRBJ1-1; 10 positions agree with TRBD1. This CDR3 comprises 16 residues. J gave up 5 bases and V 0 bases, and 6 bases lay outside the gene matches. Germline-derived CDR1 and CDR2 are PRHDT and FYEKMQ (reference sequence). The CDR3 nucleotides are TGTGCCAGCAGCTTAGGCGGGGGACAGGGGTGGACTGAAGCTTTCTTT. Translated, it gives CASSLGGGQGWTEAFF.

The chain uses TRBV9 and TRBJ1-1, with a weak D call TRBD1 (6 bases). CDR3 length: 14 amino acids. The V end lost 3 bases, the J end lost 5 bases, and 14 bases lay between the germline ends. In germline, CDR1 is SGDLS, CDR2 YYNGEE. The CDR3 is CASSEGGEGTEAFF. The CDR3 bases are TGTGCCAGCAGCGAAGGGGGGGAGGGGACTGAAGCTTTCTTT.

V and J are TRBV12-5 and TRBJ2-5, with 11 bases that match TRBD2. This CDR3 has 16 amino acids. V was clipped by 6 bases and J by 1 base; unmatched bases: 7. Germline lookup yields CDR1 LGHNT and CDR2 FRNRAP. The chain's CDR3 is CASGLTSGVLQETQYF. Here the CDR3 DNA reads TGTGCTAGTGGCTTGACTAGCGGGGTGCTCCAAGAGACCCAGTACTTC.

This chain links TRBV6-5 with TRBJ1-1, with unresolved D. The CDR3 has 14 residues. From germline, CDR1 is MNHEY and CDR2 SVGAGI. V lost 2 bases and J lost 1, with 8 bases in between. In DNA, the CDR3 is TGTGCCAGCAGTTACGGCTACACGAACACTGAAGCTTTCTTT. This translates into CASSYGYTNTEAFF.

The genes are TRBV5-5 and TRBJ2-7, with 10 bases aligning to TRBD2. The length of the CDR3 is 14 residues. V gave up 1 base and J gave up 4 bases; unmatched junction bases: 2. Germline V CDR1 and CDR2: SGHKS, YYEKEE (reference sequence). The CDR3 DNA sequence: TGTGCCAGCAGCTTGACTAGCGGGGCGTACGAGCAGTACTTC. Translating gives CASSLTSGAYEQYF.

The chain links TRBV7-9 to TRBJ1-2, with 7 bases identical to TRBD1. This CDR3 comprises 15 residues. J gave up 8 bases and V 0 bases, and 9 bases lay outside the gene matches. Germline V gene data show CDR1 as SEHNR and CDR2 as FQNEAQ (reference sequence). The CDR3 sequence: CASSLAGEGAKGYTF. CDR3 bases: TGTGCCAGCAGCTTAGCCGGGGAGGGGGCTAAGGGCTACACCTTC.